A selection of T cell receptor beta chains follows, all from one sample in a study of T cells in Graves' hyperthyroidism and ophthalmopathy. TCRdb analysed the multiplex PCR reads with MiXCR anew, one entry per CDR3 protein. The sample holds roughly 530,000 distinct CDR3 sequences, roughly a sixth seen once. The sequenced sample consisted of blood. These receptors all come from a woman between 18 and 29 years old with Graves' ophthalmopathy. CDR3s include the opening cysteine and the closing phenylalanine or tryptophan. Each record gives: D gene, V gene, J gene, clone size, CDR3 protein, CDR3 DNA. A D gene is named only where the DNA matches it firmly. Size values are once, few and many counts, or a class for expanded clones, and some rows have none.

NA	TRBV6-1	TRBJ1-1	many	CASSEARRFGGWAFF	TGTGCCAGCAGTGAAGCGAGGAGATTTGGGGGGTGGGCTTTCTTT
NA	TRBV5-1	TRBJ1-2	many	CAGPRRECGYTF	TGCGCCGGGCCGAGGAGGGAGTGTGGCTACACCTTC
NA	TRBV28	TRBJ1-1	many	CASSRTGWAFF	TGTGCCAGCAGTCGAACAGGGTGGGCTTTCTTT
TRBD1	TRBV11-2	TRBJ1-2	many	CASSSHRGRRYGYTF	TGTGCCAGCAGCTCCCACAGGGGGCGTAGGTATGGCTACACCTTC
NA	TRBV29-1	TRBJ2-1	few	CSVVSYNEQFF	TGCAGCGTTGTCAGTTACAATGAGCAGTTCTTC
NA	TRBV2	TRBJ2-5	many	CASKGQGGRQETQYF	TGTGCCAGCAAGGGCCAGGGCGGGCGTCAAGAGACCCAGTACTTC
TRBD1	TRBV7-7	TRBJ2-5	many	CASSPTGGGETQYF	TGTGCTAGCAGCCCGACAGGGGGCGGGGAGACCCAGTACTTC
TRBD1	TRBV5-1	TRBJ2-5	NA	CASSSGQTRVETQYF	TGCGCCAGCAGCTCGGGACAGACTCGAGTGGAGACCCAGTACTTC
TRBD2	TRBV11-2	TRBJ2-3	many	CASSSGLAGVDTQYF	TGTGCCAGCAGCTCCGGACTAGCGGGGGTAGATACGCAGTATTTT
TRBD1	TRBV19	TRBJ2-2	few	CASRTRGLNGGELFF	TGTGCCAGTAGAACCAGGGGGCTTAACGGCGGGGAGCTGTTTTTT
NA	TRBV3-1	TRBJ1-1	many	CASKSNAGWMNTEAFF	TGTGCCAGCAAATCCAATGCAGGGTGGATGAACACTGAAGCTTTCTTT
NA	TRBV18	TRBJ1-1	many	CASSPPSLRVNTEAFF	TGTGCCAGCTCACCACCCTCTTTGCGGGTGAACACTGAAGCTTTCTTT
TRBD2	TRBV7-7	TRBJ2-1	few	CASSPSGGDYNEQFF	TGTGCTAGCAGCCCTAGCGGGGGGGATTACAATGAGCAGTTCTTC
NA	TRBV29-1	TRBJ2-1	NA	CSAESGYNEQFF	TGCAGCGCCGAGAGCGGGTACAATGAGCAGTTCTTC
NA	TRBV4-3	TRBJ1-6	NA	CASSQEGPPTFYNSPLHF	TGCGCCAGCAGCCAAGAAGGGCCCCCAACCTTCTATAATTCACCCCTCCACTTT
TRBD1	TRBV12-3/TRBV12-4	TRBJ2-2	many	CASSPRGPTGELFF	TGTGCCAGCAGTCCTAGGGGGCCCACCGGGGAGCTGTTTTTT
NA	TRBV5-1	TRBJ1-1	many	CASSLHARELTADTEAFF	TGCGCCAGCAGCTTGCACGCCAGGGAACTGACAGCGGACACTGAAGCTTTCTTT
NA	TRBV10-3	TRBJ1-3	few	CAISDPRNSGNTIYF	TGTGCCATCAGTGACCCTAGAAACTCTGGAAACACCATATATTTT
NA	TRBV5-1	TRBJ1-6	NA	CAKRGNNSPLHF	TGCGCTAAACGAGGGAATAATTCACCCCTCCACTTT
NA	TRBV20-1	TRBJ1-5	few	CSATPLRDRGGNQPQHF	TGCAGTGCTACCCCCTTGAGGGACCGGGGGGGCAATCAGCCCCAGCATTTT
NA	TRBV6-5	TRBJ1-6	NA	CASSSIVTGDNSPLHF	TGTGCCAGCAGTTCTATTGTGACAGGCGATAATTCACCCCTCCACTTT
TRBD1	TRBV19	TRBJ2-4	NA	CASSPGTGYGKNIQYF	TGTGCCAGTAGTCCTGGGACAGGGTACGGCAAAAACATTCAGTACTTC
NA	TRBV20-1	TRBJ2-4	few	CSASARTTNIQYF	TGCAGTGCTAGCGCCAGGACTACAAACATTCAGTACTTC
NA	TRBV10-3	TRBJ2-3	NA	CAISDPQGEADAQYF	TGTGCCATCAGTGATCCGCAAGGGGAAGCAGATGCGCAGTATTTT
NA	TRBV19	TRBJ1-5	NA	CAGKEQGPYSNQPQHF	TGTGCCGGGAAAGAACAGGGTCCTTATAGCAATCAGCCCCAGCATTTT
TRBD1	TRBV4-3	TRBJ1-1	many	CASSQDWDRGREAFF	TGCGCCAGCAGCCAAGACTGGGACAGGGGGCGAGAAGCTTTCTTT
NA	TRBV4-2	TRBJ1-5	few	CASSQEGRRNQPQHF	TGTGCCAGCAGCCAAGAGGGGAGGCGCAATCAGCCCCAGCATTTT
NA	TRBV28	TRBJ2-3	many	CASSLGRQATQYF	TGTGCCAGCAGTTTAGGGCGACAGGCTACGCAGTATTTT
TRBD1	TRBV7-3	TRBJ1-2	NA	CASSSWVAGGADGYTF	TGTGCCAGCAGTTCTTGGGTGGCAGGGGGCGCAGACGGCTACACCTTC
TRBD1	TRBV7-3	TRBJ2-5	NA	CASSLDIRDRVETQYF	TGTGCCAGCAGCTTAGATATTCGGGACAGGGTCGAGACCCAGTACTTC
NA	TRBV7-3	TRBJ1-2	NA	CASSPDGGRGYTF	TGTGCCAGCAGCCCTGACGGCGGAAGAGGCTACACCTTC
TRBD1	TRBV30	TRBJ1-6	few	CAWRSGGNSPLHF	TGTGCCTGGAGATCAGGGGGGAATTCACCCCTCCACTTT
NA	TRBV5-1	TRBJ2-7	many	CASSLGQESSYEQYF	TGCGCCAGCAGCTTGGGACAGGAGAGCTCCTACGAGCAGTACTTC
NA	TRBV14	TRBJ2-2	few	CASSQAGELFF	TGTGCCAGCAGCCAAGCCGGGGAGCTGTTTTTT
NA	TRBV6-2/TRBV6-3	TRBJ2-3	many	CASKDGGASTDTQYF	TGTGCCAGCAAAGATGGCGGTGCTAGCACAGATACGCAGTATTTT
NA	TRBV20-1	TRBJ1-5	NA	CSARTGTLSKQPQHF	TGCAGTGCTAGGACCGGGACCCTTAGCAAGCAGCCCCAGCATTTT
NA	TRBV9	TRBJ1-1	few	CASSVEDSSMNTEAFF	TGTGCCAGCAGCGTAGAAGACAGCTCGATGAACACTGAAGCTTTCTTT
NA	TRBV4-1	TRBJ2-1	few	CASSDGHGEGNEQFF	TGCGCCAGCAGCGACGGACACGGGGAAGGGAATGAGCAGTTCTTC
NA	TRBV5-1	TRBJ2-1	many	CASSFSYNEQFF	TGCGCCAGCAGCTTCAGCTACAATGAGCAGTTCTTC
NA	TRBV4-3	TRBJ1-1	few	CASSQSWLIRTEAFF	TGCGCCAGCAGCCAATCGTGGCTGATTAGGACTGAAGCTTTCTTT
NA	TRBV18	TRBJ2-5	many	CASSPAGGEKTQYF	TGTGCCAGCTCACCAGCAGGGGGGGAAAAGACCCAGTACTTC
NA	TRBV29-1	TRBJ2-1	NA	CSVEEDTPGDEQFF	TGCAGCGTTGAAGAGGACACCCCTGGGGATGAGCAGTTCTTC
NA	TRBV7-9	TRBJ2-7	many	CASSTRVGVAYEQYF	TGTGCCAGCAGCACCCGTGTGGGGGTGGCCTACGAGCAGTACTTC
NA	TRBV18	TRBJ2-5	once	CASSLDSLQETQYF	TGTGCCAGCTCCCTCGACAGCCTCCAAGAGACCCAGTACTTC
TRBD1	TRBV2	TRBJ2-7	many	CASNQAEDRGPYEQYF	TGTGCCAGCAACCAAGCCGAGGACAGGGGGCCCTACGAGCAGTACTTC
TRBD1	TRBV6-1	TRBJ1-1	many	CASTRDRGGTEAFF	TGTGCCAGCACCCGTGACAGGGGGGGGACTGAAGCTTTCTTT
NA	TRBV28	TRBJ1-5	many	CASSPGAVNQPQHF	TGTGCCAGCAGCCCGGGGGCAGTCAATCAGCCCCAGCATTTT
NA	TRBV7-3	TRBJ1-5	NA	CASSLTRPGIIYSNQPQHF	TGTGCCAGCAGCTTAACCCGGCCAGGGATAATTTATAGCAATCAGCCCCAGCATTTT
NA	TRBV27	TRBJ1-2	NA	CASRGPGLSGYTF	TGTGCCAGCAGGGGACCAGGTTTAAGTGGCTACACCTTC
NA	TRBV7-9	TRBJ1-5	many	CASSLGARSNQPQHF	TGTGCCAGCAGCTTGGGGGCGCGTAGCAATCAGCCCCAGCATTTT
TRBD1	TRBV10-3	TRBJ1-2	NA	CAISVGQGDYGYTF	TGTGCCATCAGTGTTGGACAGGGGGACTATGGCTACACCTTC
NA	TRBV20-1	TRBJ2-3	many	CSALPWGIGDTQYF	TGCAGTGCCCTCCCCTGGGGGATTGGTGATACGCAGTATTTT
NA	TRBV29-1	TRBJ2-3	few	CSVEKWEVGTDTQYF	TGCAGCGTTGAAAAGTGGGAGGTCGGGACAGATACGCAGTATTTT
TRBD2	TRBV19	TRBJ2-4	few	CASSSGRQSGAKNIQYF	TGTGCCAGTAGTAGCGGGAGACAGAGCGGAGCCAAAAACATTCAGTACTTC
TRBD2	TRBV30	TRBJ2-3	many	CAWSVRGGGTDTQYF	TGTGCCTGGAGTGTACGTGGGGGAGGGACAGATACGCAGTATTTT
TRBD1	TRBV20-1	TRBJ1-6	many	CSALDRGGSNSPLHF	TGCAGTGCTCTTGACAGGGGAGGATCTAATTCACCCCTCCACTTT
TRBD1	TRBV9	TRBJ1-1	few	CASTTGVGNTEAFF	TGTGCCAGCACGACAGGGGTAGGGAACACTGAAGCTTTCTTT
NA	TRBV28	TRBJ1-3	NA	CASRTGYTTGNTIYF	TGTGCCAGCAGAACAGGGTACACCACTGGAAACACCATATATTTT
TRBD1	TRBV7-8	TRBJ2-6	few	CASSMTGTGANVLTF	TGTGCCAGCAGTATGACAGGGACTGGGGCCAACGTCCTGACTTTC
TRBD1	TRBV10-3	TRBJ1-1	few	CAISEWRTGGLEAFF	TGTGCCATCAGTGAGTGGAGGACAGGGGGCCTAGAAGCTTTCTTT